The sequence of this T cell receptor (beta chain) was determined in a study of blood T cell repertoires in COVID-19. The overall study: PBMCs, B-cell-depleted T cells, or T cells provided the cDNA or gDNA that made up the material.

Original data processing: Scientists estimated how many nucleated cells there were by amplifying reference gene primers. The assay was immunoSEQ multiplex PCR, and TCRdb's table has in-frame clones only and misses some. V and J calls and clone size are given by that table; D and trimming were obtained from the DNA. Of 65,000 to 90,000 clones detected, about 86% appear once; the ten largest clones hold about a fifth. Looked up from germline, CDR1 is MGHRA and CDR2 is YSYEKL. The J segment lost 5 bases and the V segment lost 1 base, leaving 6 bases of the junction unmatched. CDR3 size: 16 residues. This chain joins TRBV4-1 and TRBJ1-4, with 8 bases identical to TRBD1. The specimen sequenced was peripheral blood. The source is a woman older than 75 in a cohort sampled during active or convalescent COVID-19. CDR3 residues: CASSQGDRGVNEKLFF. CDR3 bases: TGCGCCAGCAGCCAAGGAGACAGGGGCGTAAATGAAAAACTGTTTTTT.